This is a list of T cell receptor beta chains from one sample in a study of cytomegalovirus exposure and HLA in healthy donors. This table comes from immunoSEQ multiplex PCR, and its TCRdb copy is limited to in-frame clones, with some not included. The sample lists more than 95,000 clones, roughly 80% occurring once. Material: PBMCs. These receptors came from a female donor in good health and CMV-seronegative. The CDR3 runs from the conserved cysteine through the conserved F or W. The order of the fields is CDR3 protein, CDR3 DNA, clone size, D gene, V gene, J gene. D genes are given only for firm matches. Part of the rows lack a size; the others show once, few, many or a class for expanded clones.

CDR3 protein: CATSSGTGGKYEQYF; CDR3 DNA: TGTGCCACCAGCAGTGGGACAGGGGGCAAGTACGAGCAGTACTTC; clone size: -; D gene: TRBD1; V gene: TRBV15; J gene: TRBJ2-7
CDR3 protein: CASSPSGGMSEAFF; CDR3 DNA: TGTGCCAGCTCACCTTCCGGGGGGATGTCTGAAGCTTTCTTT; clone size: -; D gene: -; V gene: TRBV18; J gene: TRBJ1-1
CDR3 protein: CASCRDRGNEQFF; CDR3 DNA: TGTGCCAGCTGCCGGGACAGGGGCAATGAGCAGTTCTTC; clone size: -; D gene: TRBD1; V gene: TRBV2; J gene: TRBJ2-1
CDR3 protein: CASSWRRAEAFF; CDR3 DNA: TGTGCCAGCAGCTGGAGACGCGCTGAAGCTTTCTTT; clone size: -; D gene: -; V gene: TRBV5-6; J gene: TRBJ1-1
CDR3 protein: CASSSWDYNYNEQFF; CDR3 DNA: TGTGCCAGCAGCTCCTGGGACTACAATTACAATGAGCAGTTCTTC; clone size: -; D gene: TRBD2; V gene: TRBV11-3; J gene: TRBJ2-1
CDR3 protein: CASSESTGGSGANGLTF; CDR3 DNA: TGTGCCAGCAGTGAGTCGACAGGGGGCTCTGGGGCCAACGGCCTGACTTTC; clone size: -; D gene: TRBD1; V gene: TRBV25-1; J gene: TRBJ2-6
CDR3 protein: CASSSPGRGGGYGYTF; CDR3 DNA: TGTGCCAGCAGCTCCCCCGGTCGGGGAGGTGGTTATGGCTACACCTTC; clone size: -; D gene: -; V gene: TRBV21-1; J gene: TRBJ1-2
CDR3 protein: CASSLNGLTQETQYF; CDR3 DNA: TGTGCCAGCAGCTTGAATGGACTCACTCAAGAGACCCAGTACTTC; clone size: -; D gene: -; V gene: TRBV11-3; J gene: TRBJ2-5
CDR3 protein: CASSESGGRSDTQYF; CDR3 DNA: TGTGCCAGCAGTGAGAGCGGGGGTCGTTCAGATACGCAGTATTTT; clone size: -; D gene: TRBD2; V gene: TRBV6-4; J gene: TRBJ2-3
CDR3 protein: CASSSDREALHEKLFF; CDR3 DNA: TGTGCCAGCAGCTCGGACAGGGAGGCGCTTCATGAAAAACTGTTTTTT; clone size: -; D gene: TRBD1; V gene: TRBV7-9; J gene: TRBJ1-4
CDR3 protein: CASSRGGTEAFF; CDR3 DNA: TGTGCCAGCAGCAGGGGAGGCACTGAAGCTTTCTTT; clone size: -; D gene: -; V gene: TRBV7-9; J gene: TRBJ1-1
CDR3 protein: CASSPGRGTGNTEAFF; CDR3 DNA: TGCGCCAGCAGCCCGGGCAGGGGGACGGGGAACACTGAAGCTTTCTTT; clone size: -; D gene: TRBD1; V gene: TRBV5-1; J gene: TRBJ1-1
CDR3 protein: CASRGTGPSF; CDR3 DNA: TGTGCCAGCAGGGGGACAGGACCTAGCTTC; clone size: -; D gene: TRBD1; V gene: TRBV2; J gene: TRBJ2-7
CDR3 protein: CASSRGAENYGYTF; CDR3 DNA: TGTGCCAGCAGCCGGGGGGCAGAGAACTATGGCTACACCTTC; clone size: -; D gene: -; V gene: TRBV5-4; J gene: TRBJ1-2
CDR3 protein: CASSPRAGELFF; CDR3 DNA: TGTGCCAGCAGCCCCAGGGCCGGGGAGCTGTTTTTT; clone size: -; D gene: -; V gene: TRBV28; J gene: TRBJ2-2
CDR3 protein: CASSLGLAGLGDTQYF; CDR3 DNA: TGTGCCAGCAGCTTGGGACTAGCGGGGTTGGGAGATACGCAGTATTTT; clone size: -; D gene: TRBD2; V gene: TRBV5-4; J gene: TRBJ2-3
CDR3 protein: CASSLDRDRKYF; CDR3 DNA: TGTGCCAGCAGCTTGGACCGGGACAGAAAGTACTTC; clone size: -; D gene: TRBD1; V gene: TRBV5-6; J gene: TRBJ2-7
CDR3 protein: CASRSGTSGRTDTQYF; CDR3 DNA: TGCGCCAGCAGATCCGGGACTAGCGGCCGCACAGATACGCAGTATTTT; clone size: once; D gene: TRBD2; V gene: TRBV5-1; J gene: TRBJ2-3
CDR3 protein: CASSKEGLGHNEQFF; CDR3 DNA: TGTGCCAGCAGCAAGGAGGGACTAGGACACAATGAGCAGTTCTTC; clone size: -; D gene: TRBD2; V gene: TRBV11-2; J gene: TRBJ2-1
CDR3 protein: CASSLWGGDYNEQFF; CDR3 DNA: TGTGCCAGCAGCTTATGGGGGGGGGACTACAATGAGCAGTTCTTC; clone size: -; D gene: TRBD2; V gene: TRBV7-2; J gene: TRBJ2-1
CDR3 protein: CASSRISEATEAFF; CDR3 DNA: TGTGCCAGCAGCCGGATCTCGGAGGCCACTGAAGCTTTCTTT; clone size: -; D gene: -; V gene: TRBV6-1; J gene: TRBJ1-1
CDR3 protein: CASSPPPGVGRAGSSYNEQFF; CDR3 DNA: TGTGCCAGCAGCCCCCCCCCTGGAGTCGGGAGGGCGGGGAGCTCCTACAATGAGCAGTTCTTC; clone size: -; D gene: TRBD2; V gene: TRBV4-2; J gene: TRBJ2-1